This passage covers 11 T cell receptor beta chains from one sample sequenced in a study of T cell repertoires in cytomegalovirus infection. No antigen is known for these receptors. TCRdb recomputed calls from the reads with MiXCR, one row per CDR3 protein. The sample has approximately 1,000,000 distinct CDR3 sequences, less than 35% seen once. The sequencing here drew on cultured CD8+ T cells from PBMCs, taken from culture after CMV antigen stimulation. These receptor sequences come from a human donor in good health (CMV status not recorded). Some clones in this sample may be carry-over from other donors' samples.

The table lists this clonotype with many counts. This chain links TRBV7-2 with TRBJ2-3; D perhaps matches TRBD2 (7 bases). The CDR3 covers 15 residues. Germline loops: CDR1 SGHTA, CDR2 FQGNSA. Trimming pared 0 bases from V and 5 bases from J, leaving 12 bases between. This CDR3 reads CASSLAGGRLDTQYF. Here the CDR3 DNA reads TGTGCCAGCAGCTTAGCGGGGGGGCGATTAGATACGCAGTATTTT.

This clonotype was seen a few times. V gene TRBV7-9 combines with J gene TRBJ1-2; TRBD1 matches 9 bases. V lost 5 bases to trimming and J lost 4 bases; unmatched junction nucleotides: 8. This CDR3 is built from 15 residues. Germline V CDR1 and CDR2: SEHNR, FQNEAQ (reference sequence). CDR3 DNA sequence: TGTGCCAGCAGCCCTAGGACAGGGGCGCTCTATGGCTACACCTTC. Its protein product is CASSPRTGALYGYTF.

The chain recombines TRBV10-3 with TRBJ1-5, with a possible D match to TRBD1 (5 bases). From germline, CDR1 is ENHRY and CDR2 SYGVKD. The CDR3 is 15 residues long. Trimming stripped 2 bases from V and 2 bases from J, with 10 bases between. For the CDR3, the DNA is TGTGCCATCAGTGAGGGGGGGGTGGGCAATCAGCCCCAGCATTTT. It encodes CAISEGGVGNQPQHF.

The chain joins TRBV6-6 to TRBJ1-5; 8 bases are a match to TRBD1. The V and J ends lost 9 bases and 4 bases, in that order; junction bases with no gene match: 8. This CDR3 comprises 14 residues. CDR1 MNHNY and CDR2 SVGAGI come from the germline V gene (reference sequence). This chain's CDR3 is CASLAQGANQPQHF. CDR3 DNA sequence: TGTGCCAGTTTGGCTCAGGGGGCAAATCAGCCCCAGCATTTT.

This clonotype was counted ten times or more. V is TRBV12-3 or TRBV12-4 and J is TRBJ1-2; 7 bases align to TRBD1. The CDR3 covers 13 residues. Losses at the gene ends were 3 bases for V and 3 bases for J; bases not matched to a gene: 1. CDR3 in amino acids: CASSFDRDYGYTF. CDR3 in DNA: TGTGCCAGCAGTTTCGACAGGGACTATGGCTACACCTTC.

CDR3 coding DNA: TGTGCCAGCAGTCCCCCCCTAGGGGACGCAGATACGCAGTATTTT. This encodes CASSPPLGDADTQYF. V is TRBV28 and J is TRBJ2-3; possibly TRBD1 or TRBD2 for D (5 bases each). This CDR3 is built from 15 residues. Germline V gene lookup returns CDR1 MDHEN and CDR2 SYDVKM. V lost 5 bases and J 4 bases, leaving 16 bases between the germline ends.

This chain links TRBV11-3 with TRBJ2-1, with D perhaps given as TRBD1 or TRBD2 (5 bases each). Germline V gene lookup returns CDR1 SGHNT and CDR2 YENEEA. The CDR3 contains 19 residues. Trimming removed 0 bases at V and 0 bases at J, with 18 bases between. As DNA, the CDR3 is TGTGCCAGCAGCTTAGATCAAAAGGGACGTCCGAGCTCCTACAATGAGCAGTTCTTC. Its protein product is CASSLDQKGRPSSYNEQFF. The whole variable domain, filled in from reference TRBV11-3 and TRBJ2-1, reads EAGVVQSPRYKIIEKKQPVAFWCNPISGHNTLYWYLQNLGQGPELLIRYENEEAVDDSQLPKDRFSAERLKGVDSTLKIQPAELGDSAVYLCASSLDQKGRPSSYNEQFFGPGTRLTVL.

V and J are TRBV28 and TRBJ2-2; D is ambiguous. Trimming cost V 7 bases and J 6 bases, with 15 bases left between them. The CDR3 loop spans 14 amino acids. Germline V gene lookup returns CDR1 MDHEN and CDR2 SYDVKM. CDR3 region: CASTLHLGPGELFF. As DNA, the CDR3 is TGTGCCAGCACCCTTCATCTTGGTCCCGGGGAGCTGTTTTTT.

This clonotype was detected once. This rearrangement joins TRBV4-2 to TRBJ2-3; D may be TRBD1 or TRBD2 (5 bases each). Germline V gives CDR1 LGHNA, CDR2 YNFKEQ. V was shortened by 4 bases and J by 6 bases, with 17 bases between the two germline ends. This CDR3 contains 15 residues. CDR3 loop: CASSPMPGRADTQYF. The DNA of the CDR3 is TGTGCCAGCAGCCCCATGCCGGGGCGAGCGGATACGCAGTATTTT.

The J gene is TRBJ2-1, the V gene TRBV4-1, with 9 bases fitting TRBD2. The ends lost 4 bases at V and 2 bases at J; junction bases unmatched: 6. In germline, CDR1 is MGHRA, CDR2 YSYEKL. CDR3 length: 16 residues. The CDR3 DNA reads TGCGCCAGCAGCCCGATAGCGGGGGCTACCTACAATGAGCAGTTCTTC. Protein sequence: CASSPIAGATYNEQFF.

Only a few counts were recorded for this clonotype. This chain connects TRBV28 to TRBJ1-1, with D uncertain. Trimming shortened V by 5 bases and J by 8 bases, and 12 bases separated the two germline ends. This CDR3 spans 12 amino acids. Germline CDR1 and CDR2: MDHEN and SYDVKM. The CDR3 DNA reads as TGTGCCAGCAGTGCCCCTTGGGGAGAAGCTTTCTTT. Translated, it gives CASSAPWGEAFF.